Listed below are T cell receptor beta chains from one sample, sequenced in a study of cytomegalovirus exposure and HLA in healthy donors. The assay was immunoSEQ multiplex PCR, and TCRdb's table has in-frame clones only and misses some. The data contain about 200,000 clones, approximately 86% of them seen just once; the ten biggest clones take up approximately 1.7%. Sequencing used PBMCs. The receptors originated from a young woman in good health and CMV-seronegative. Both conserved end residues are part of each CDR3. The D gene is left open where the match is weak. Clone size is not always given. Where it is, it says once, few, many or a class for expanded clones.

cdr3_nt cdr3_aa j_call clone_size d_call v_call
TGTGCCAGCAGCAGACTAGCGGGAGGGCGCACAGATACGCAGTATTTT CASSRLAGGRTDTQYF TRBJ2-3 . TRBD2 TRBV7-8
TGTGCCAGCACAGTGGAGCAGTACTTC CASTVEQYF TRBJ2-5 once . TRBV5-6
TGTGCCAGCAGCCAAGATCGAGCTATCAATGAGCAGTTCTTC CASSQDRAINEQFF TRBJ2-1 . . TRBV4-2
TGTGCCAGCAGCTGGCCGGGACAGCCCTACTACGAGCAGTACTTC CASSWPGQPYYEQYF TRBJ2-7 . TRBD1 TRBV7-2
TGTGCCAGCACCTCACGACTAGCCGAGCAGTTCTTC CASTSRLAEQFF TRBJ2-1 . TRBD2 TRBV6-5
TGTGCCAGCAGCTGGGGCAGCAATAATTCACCCCTCCACTTT CASSWGSNNSPLHF TRBJ1-6 . . TRBV7-2
TGTGCCAGTAGTAGTGACAGGGTGTGGACCATGGGCACTGAAGCTTTCTTT CASSSDRVWTMGTEAFF TRBJ1-1 . TRBD1 TRBV19
TGCGCCAGCAGCTTGGATCCTAGCGGGAGGGTATACAATGAGCAGTTCTTC CASSLDPSGRVYNEQFF TRBJ2-1 . TRBD2 TRBV5-1
TGTGCCAGCAGCTTGGATTCCTTCTATGGCTACACCTTC CASSLDSFYGYTF TRBJ1-2 once . TRBV5-4
TGTGCCAGCAGTTACTCGGCACAGGGTACTGGAAACACCATATATTTT CASSYSAQGTGNTIYF TRBJ1-3 . . TRBV6-5
TGCGCCAGCAGCCAAGATCGACTGGGGGGGGCAGGCAATCAGCCCCAGCATTTT CASSQDRLGGAGNQPQHF TRBJ1-5 . . TRBV4-1
TGTGCCAGCAGTGATTCTAGCGGGGGGGTAGATACGCAGTATTTT CASSDSSGGVDTQYF TRBJ2-3 once TRBD2 TRBV6-1
TGCGCCAGCAGCCAAGGGGGGCATGAGCAGTTCTTC CASSQGGHEQFF TRBJ2-1 . . TRBV4-1
TGTGCCAGCAGCTTATGGCGGGAGGAACACGAGCAGTACTTC CASSLWREEHEQYF TRBJ2-7 . TRBD2 TRBV7-2
TGTGCTAGCAGCTTGACCGTCGGCGGCAATGAGCAGTTCTTC CASSLTVGGNEQFF TRBJ2-1 . . TRBV7-7
TGTGCCAGCAGTTTCTCAGGGGAGAGCACTGAAGCTTTCTTT CASSFSGESTEAFF TRBJ1-1 few . TRBV27
TGTGCCACCAGCAGAGATCAGGGGACACAGCTGTTCCAGTACTTC CATSRDQGTQLFQYF TRBJ2-5 once . TRBV15
TGTGCCAGCAGCCCAATCCGGAGGGTGTATAGCAATCAGCCCCAGCATTTT CASSPIRRVYSNQPQHF TRBJ1-5 . . TRBV5-5
TGTGCCAGCAGCTTGGGTGGCGGCCCGGTGGCCCAGTACTTC CASSLGGGPVAQYF TRBJ2-5 once . TRBV5-4
TGTGCCAGCAGCTTGTTGCCTAGCGGGAGTAAGTTTAGCTCCTACAATGAGCAGTTCTTC CASSLLPSGSKFSSYNEQFF TRBJ2-1 few TRBD2 TRBV5-4
TGTGCCACCATCCAATCCCTCGGGGATGAGCAGTTCTTC CATIQSLGDEQFF TRBJ2-1 . . TRBV15